Detailed here is one T cell receptor (beta chain). The antigen is undetermined. TCRdb's copy holds only in-frame clones and misses some; the assay was immunoSEQ multiplex PCR. The sample has 150,000 or so clones, approximately 90% seen once; the top ten hold approximately 4.2%. V shed 5 bases and J shed 3 bases, with 2 bases lying between them. Looked up from germline, CDR1 is MDHEN and CDR2 is SYDVKM. The CDR3 has 11 residues. The data derive from a study of T cell responses to AZD1222 COVID-19 vaccine. Study findings and constraints: Baseline serostatus was positive in only six AZD1222 recipients. Reportedly, nearly half the spike-specific TCRs target unmutated variant regions.

Sample: peripheral blood, taken 28 days after the second dose of the MenACWY control vaccine. The chain is built from TRBV28 and TRBJ1-5; D is ambiguous. This receptor was taken from an adult who received the MenACWY meningococcal vaccine as a control. In nucleotides, the CDR3 is TGTGCCAGCAGTCCCAATCAGCCCCAGCATTTT. This sequence encodes CASSPNQPQHF.